What follows is one TCR beta chain and its context. At one of its ends the junction is not consistent with the germline gene, which may arise from a read error. The sample comes from a study of blood T cell repertoires in COVID-19. In germline, CDR1 is SGHNT, CDR2 YENEEA. This CDR3 region has 11 residues. The protocol was immunoSEQ multiplex PCR, while the TCRdb copy is restricted to in-frame clones and leaves out a portion. Here the sample spans 180,000 or so clones, 70% to 90% being singletons. The sequence was obtained from a man in his 60s with acute or convalescent COVID-19. This sequence joins TRBV11-3 and TRBJ2-3; no definite D call. The sample was peripheral blood. The CDR3 protein is CASSLERLRTF. CDR3 coding DNA: TGTGCCAGCAGCTTAGAGCGCCTTCGCACTTTT.